This paragraph covers one T cell receptor beta chain sequence. The antigen is undetermined. Total RNA, at 3500 ng, went into every TCR library. TCRdb re-called the 5' RACE reads, yielding one record per CDR3 amino acid sequence without DNA. Its listing shows nearly 450,000 distinct CDR3 sequences. This sample was taken from a study of monozygotic twins with inflammatory bowel disease. Findings and caveats of the study: Healthy co-twins, by inverse Simpson, had higher TCRbeta diversity than their siblings with IBD.

CDR3 length equals 13 residues. In germline, CDR1 is SQVTM, CDR2 ANQGSEA. The source of this sequence is a human donor with ulcerative colitis or Crohn's disease, or a healthy co-twin of an affected twin (not recorded which). The source material was blood. J is TRBJ2-3 and V is TRBV29-1; the D call from TCRdb, TRBD1, cannot be confirmed without DNA. CDR3 sequence: CSVRTGSTDTQYF.